The next 31 T cell receptor beta chains were all read from a single sample in a study of control samples from healthy donors and cancer patients. The assay was immunoSEQ multiplex PCR, and TCRdb's table has in-frame clones only and misses some. The sample lists about 160,000 clones, 90% to 95% occurring once. Input material: blood. The receptors derive from a woman between 40 and 50 years old in good health.

This sequence joins TRBV18 and TRBJ1-1; weak D call: TRBD1 (5 bases). Germline lookup yields CDR1 KGHSH and CDR2 LQKENI. V dropped 5 bases and J dropped 3 bases, with 13 bases sitting between them. The CDR3 extends over 14 amino acids. The chain's CDR3 is CASSGSIQDTEAFF. The CDR3 region has the DNA TGTGCCAGCTCAGGATCGATACAGGACACTGAAGCTTTCTTT.

The chain uses TRBV4-2 and TRBJ1-2; D uncertain. This CDR3 has 15 residues. The V end was cut by 1 base, the J end by 3 bases, with 12 bases between. Germline V gene sequence: CDR1 LGHNA, CDR2 YNFKEQ. The CDR3 DNA sequence: TGTGCCAGCAGCCAAGTTTCTGACGGTGACTATGGCTACACCTTC. It codes for CASSQVSDGDYGYTF.

The chain employs TRBV11-1 and TRBJ1-1; D gene ambiguous. This CDR3 is 13 amino acids long. Germline CDR1 SGHAT, CDR2 FQDESV (reference sequence). Between the trimmed V and J ends, which lost 1 base and 1 base, there was a span of 4 bases. The CDR3 DNA sequence: TGTGCCAGCAGCTTAGGCAGGAACACTGAAGCTTTCTTT. Its translation is CASSLGRNTEAFF.

The CDR3 DNA reads as TGTGCCAGCAGCGTAGCTCGAGAGGCAGGCACTGAAGCTTTCTTT. As protein: CASSVAREAGTEAFF. The rearrangement links TRBV9 to TRBJ1-1, with D unresolved. The V end lost 0 bases, the J end lost 4 bases, and 13 bases lay between the germline ends. Germline assignment: CDR1 SGDLS and CDR2 YYNGEE. The CDR3 contains 15 residues.

The rearrangement uses TRBV29-1 and TRBJ1-1; D gene uncertain. V was trimmed by 4 bases and J by 4 bases, leaving 13 bases between them. This CDR3 comprises 13 residues. In germline, CDR1 is SQVTM, CDR2 ANQGSEA. The CDR3 nucleotides read TGCAGCGTTGTCCTCTTCGAGGGCACTGAAGCTTTCTTT. Protein sequence: CSVVLFEGTEAFF.

V usage is TRBV3-1 (or the pseudogene TRBV3-2) and J usage is TRBJ1-3; no reliable D call. The V gene's germline CDR1 is LGHDT and CDR2 YNNKEL (reference sequence). The CDR3 runs to 16 residues. V was trimmed by 2 bases and J by 0 bases, leaving 11 bases between them. The CDR3 DNA follows: TGTGCCAGCAGCCAAAAAGGACTGAACTCTGGAAACACCATATATTTT. It codes for CASSQKGLNSGNTIYF.

The gene calls are TRBV2 and TRBJ1-5, with D uncertain. Germline CDR1 and CDR2: SNHLY and FYNNEI. The ends were cut back, 4 bases at V and 4 bases at J, with 8 bases in the middle. CDR3 length: 13 amino acids. CDR3 region: CASSVVQNQPQHF. The CDR3 nucleotides are TGTGCCAGCAGTGTTGTGCAAAATCAGCCCCAGCATTTT.

V is TRBV2 and J is TRBJ2-1, with 12 bases fitting TRBD1. J was trimmed by 8 bases and V by 10 bases; bases with no gene match: 9. Germline values: CDR1 SNHLY, CDR2 FYNNEI. This CDR3 is 14 amino acids long. CDR3 coding DNA: TGTGCCATCCGAACCGGGACAGGGGGCGATGAGCAGTTCTTC. Its protein is CAIRTGTGGDEQFF.

The chain couples TRBV27 to TRBJ2-3; perhaps TRBD1 as D (6 bases). Trimming shortened V by 3 bases and J by 2 bases, and 18 bases separated the two germline ends. The CDR3 runs 17 residues. The germline V gene encodes CDR1 MNHEY and CDR2 SMNVEV (reference sequence). CDR3 in DNA: TGTGCCAGCAGTTTTAGGGGGATTCAATTAAACACAGATACGCAGTATTTT. Translating it yields CASSFRGIQLNTDTQYF.

This clone occurred once. The rearrangement links TRBV5-1 to TRBJ2-7; possible D gene TRBD1, 5 bases. Trimming removed 5 bases from V and 3 bases from J, with 15 bases in between. The germline CDR1 and CDR2 sequences are SGHRS and YFSETQ. The CDR3 length is 14 residues. In nucleotides, the CDR3 is TGCGCCAGCAGTTTCGAACAGGCCGTCTACGAGCAGTACTTC. Protein: CASSFEQAVYEQYF.

The CDR3 DNA sequence: TGTGCCAGTACAGGGACCCGGGAGCTGTTTTTT. Amino acid sequence: CASTGTRELFF. The chain combines TRBV2 with TRBJ2-2; maybe TRBD1 (6 bases). Deletions cut 9 bases from V and 9 bases from J, with 11 bases between. The CDR3 has 11 amino acids. Per germline, CDR1 SNHLY and CDR2 FYNNEI.

The chain combines TRBV9 with TRBJ2-2; weak D call: TRBD1 (6 bases). V gave up 8 bases and J gave up 0 bases, with 14 bases separating them. Germline V gene lookup returns CDR1 SGDLS and CDR2 YYNGEE. CDR3 length equals 15 residues. CDR3 residues: CASRGGPSNTGELFF. CDR3 DNA sequence: TGTGCCAGTAGAGGGGGACCGTCGAACACCGGGGAGCTGTTTTTT.

The V gene is TRBV9, the J gene TRBJ2-1, with 9 positions matching TRBD1. CDR1 is SGDLS and CDR2 is YYNGEE in the germline V gene. V lost 4 bases, J lost 4 bases, and 9 bases stayed unmatched. This CDR3 comprises 16 residues. The DNA for the CDR3 is TGTGCCAGCAGCATCACAGGGGGCAAGGGATACAATGAGCAGTTCTTC. It encodes CASSITGGKGYNEQFF.

The genes are TRBV7-2 and TRBJ1-5; 10 bases agree with TRBD1. Per germline, CDR1 SGHTA and CDR2 FQGNSA. The CDR3 covers 14 residues. Losses at the gene ends were 5 bases for V and 6 bases for J; bases not matched to a gene: 4. The CDR3: CASSGDRGGQPQHF. The DNA for the CDR3 is TGTGCCAGCAGCGGGGACAGGGGAGGTCAGCCCCAGCATTTT.

The V and J genes are TRBV7-3 and TRBJ1-2, with 8 bases that match TRBD1. The germline CDR1 and CDR2 sequences are SGHTA and FQGTGA. There are 15 residues in the CDR3. Trimming took 5 bases from V and 7 from J; bases not matched to a gene: 12. The CDR3 DNA reads as TGTGCCAGCAGCCTGGACGGACAGGGTTTTTCTGGCTACACCTTC. Protein sequence: CASSLDGQGFSGYTF.

This clone appeared a single time. This specimen includes other DNA sequences encoding the same CDR3. V usage is TRBV6-5 and J usage is TRBJ1-5; 7 bases fit TRBD1. With 2 bases clipped from V and 8 bases from J, the junction kept 6 bases outside the gene matches. Germline lookup yields CDR1 MNHEY and CDR2 SVGAGI. The CDR3 totals 14 residues. Here the CDR3 reads CASSYRTGKEPQHF. Here the CDR3 DNA reads TGTGCCAGCAGTTACAGGACAGGAAAGGAGCCCCAGCATTTT.

The genes are TRBV24-1 and TRBJ1-5; TRBD1 agrees at 9 bases. Germline CDR1 is KGHDR and CDR2 is SFDVKD. There are 17 residues in the CDR3. V was pared by 4 bases and J by 3 bases, with 9 bases of the junction left unmatched. The CDR3 DNA is TGTGCCACCAGTGAGCCCTTAGGGACAGGGCCCAATCAGCCCCAGCATTTT. Its protein product is CATSEPLGTGPNQPQHF.

The chain recombines TRBV6-5 with TRBJ1-5; the D is unclear. The CDR3 sequence is 12 residues long. V was cut by 5 bases and J by 4 bases, with 6 bases left in between. Germline V lookup: CDR1 MNHEY, CDR2 SVGAGI. The CDR3 region has the DNA TGTGCCAGCAGTCGAGGGAATCAGCCCCAGCATTTT. Translated, it gives CASSRGNQPQHF.

CDR3 region: CASTPPLNTGELFF. In DNA, the CDR3 is TGTGCCAGCACCCCCCCCTTGAACACCGGGGAGCTGTTTTTT. The rearrangement links TRBV25-1 to TRBJ2-2; D gene ambiguous. Germline CDR1 MGHDK, CDR2 SYGVNS. This CDR3 is built from 14 residues. V lost 7 bases to trimming and J lost 1 base, with 10 bases between them.

The V call is TRBV13, the J call TRBJ2-5; no definite D call. V was pared by 1 base and J by 7 bases, with 10 bases between. Germline CDR1 and CDR2: PRHDT and FYEKMQ (reference sequence). This CDR3 region has 13 residues. The CDR3 sequence is CASSLVVGGTQYF. CDR3 DNA sequence: TGTGCCAGCAGCTTAGTAGTGGGTGGGACCCAGTACTTC.

V gene TRBV25-1 combines with J gene TRBJ1-4, with unresolved D. This CDR3 region has 15 residues. V dropped 4 bases and J dropped 1 base, with 10 bases sitting between them. Germline values: CDR1 MGHDK, CDR2 SYGVNS. Here the CDR3 DNA reads TGTGCCAGCAGTGCAAGACGGGGAACTAATGAAAAACTGTTTTTT. Its translation is CASSARRGTNEKLFF.

J is TRBJ1-5 and V is TRBV12-5; unclear D gene. Germline V CDR1 and CDR2: LGHNT, FRNRAP. The CDR3 sequence is 13 residues long. Trimming took off 0 bases at V and 6 bases at J, with 6 bases between the two ends. The CDR3 sequence is CASGLVLGQPQHF. CDR3 DNA sequence: TGTGCTAGTGGTTTGGTATTGGGTCAGCCCCAGCATTTT. Full variable domain (remainder filled in from reference TRBV12-5 and TRBJ1-5): DARVTQTPRHKVTEMGQEVTMRCQPILGHNTVFWYRQTMMQGLELLAYFRNRAPLDDSGMPKDRFSAEMPDATLATLKIQPSEPRDSAVYFCASGLVLGQPQHFGDGTRLSIL.

The chain links TRBV9 to TRBJ1-4; 11 nucleotides line up with TRBD1. Germline lookup yields CDR1 SGDLS and CDR2 YYNGEE. The CDR3 length is 16 residues. V gave up 0 bases and J gave up 8 bases; unmatched junction bases: 6. The DNA for the CDR3 is TGTGCCAGCAGCGTAGCTACGGGACAGGGGGGCGAAAAACTGTTTTTT. Amino acid sequence: CASSVATGQGGEKLFF.

This clone was observed once. The chain recombines TRBV7-3 with TRBJ2-7; 8 bases map to TRBD2. The CDR3 contains 15 residues. V gave up 5 bases and J gave up 3 bases; unmatched junction bases: 9. Germline V CDR1 and CDR2: SGHTA, FQGTGA. The CDR3 coding sequence is TGTGCCAGCAGCCGTTTAGCGGGGAGCTACTACGAGCAGTACTTC. Translated: CASSRLAGSYYEQYF.

J is TRBJ1-2 and V is TRBV24-1; no clear D gene. This CDR3 has 13 residues. Trimming took 1 base from V and 6 from J, leaving 8 bases between them. In germline, CDR1 is KGHDR, CDR2 SFDVKD. The CDR3 nucleotides read TGTGCCACCAGTGATTTAAAGGGTGATGGCTACACCTTC. It translates to CATSDLKGDGYTF.

This clone showed up just once. The chain couples TRBV10-1 to TRBJ1-1; 8 bases line up with TRBD1. The CDR3 covers 13 residues. V gave up 5 bases and J gave up 5 bases; unmatched junction bases: 4. The germline gives CDR1 WNHNN, CDR2 SYGVQD (reference sequence). CDR3 loop: CASSLQGGTEAFF. The CDR3 coding sequence is TGCGCCAGCAGTTTACAGGGGGGGACTGAAGCTTTCTTT.

The chain employs TRBV5-1 and TRBJ1-1; D gene unclear. Germline assignment: CDR1 SGHRS and CDR2 YFSETQ. With 0 bases removed from V and 9 bases from J, the gap between germline ends came to 9 bases. The CDR3 length is 12 residues. In nucleotides, the CDR3 is TGCGCCAGCAGCTTGGAGGTCAGACAAGCTTTCTTT. It codes for CASSLEVRQAFF.

The gene calls are TRBV6-1 and TRBJ1-2; tentative D call: TRBD1 (5 bases). The CDR3 contains 14 residues. V lost 1 base and J lost 4, with 10 bases in between. Germline V CDR1 and CDR2: MNHNS, SASEGT. The CDR3 loop reads CASSEVIGAYGYTF. CDR3 nucleotide sequence: TGTGCCAGCAGTGAAGTAATTGGGGCCTATGGCTACACCTTC.

The chain combines TRBV9 with TRBJ1-2; 8 nucleotides line up with TRBD1. The germline V gene encodes CDR1 SGDLS and CDR2 YYNGEE. The CDR3 loop spans 17 amino acids. V gave up 3 bases and J gave up 5 bases; unmatched junction bases: 15. CDR3 sequence reads: CASSDYESADRDYGYTF. In nucleotides, the CDR3 is TGTGCCAGCAGCGACTATGAATCTGCGGACAGGGATTATGGCTACACCTTC.

This rearrangement joins TRBV4-3 to TRBJ2-5, with D possibly TRBD1 on 6 matching bases. The CDR3 has 14 residues. Germline assignment: CDR1 LGHNA and CDR2 YSLEER. Trimming left V 1 base short and J 3 bases short, with 9 bases between. CDR3 residues: CASSQATGKETQYF. The CDR3 coding sequence is TGCGCCAGCAGCCAAGCCACAGGGAAAGAGACCCAGTACTTC.

This chain links TRBV19 with TRBJ2-2; TRBD2 matches at 14 bases. J gave up 6 bases and V 6 bases, and 0 bases lay outside the gene matches. The CDR3 runs to 14 residues. The germline V gene has CDR1 LNHDA and CDR2 SQIVND (reference sequence). CDR3 nucleotides: TGTGCCAGTAGGACTAGCGGGAGGGCCGGGGAGCTGTTTTTT. Translating gives CASRTSGRAGELFF.